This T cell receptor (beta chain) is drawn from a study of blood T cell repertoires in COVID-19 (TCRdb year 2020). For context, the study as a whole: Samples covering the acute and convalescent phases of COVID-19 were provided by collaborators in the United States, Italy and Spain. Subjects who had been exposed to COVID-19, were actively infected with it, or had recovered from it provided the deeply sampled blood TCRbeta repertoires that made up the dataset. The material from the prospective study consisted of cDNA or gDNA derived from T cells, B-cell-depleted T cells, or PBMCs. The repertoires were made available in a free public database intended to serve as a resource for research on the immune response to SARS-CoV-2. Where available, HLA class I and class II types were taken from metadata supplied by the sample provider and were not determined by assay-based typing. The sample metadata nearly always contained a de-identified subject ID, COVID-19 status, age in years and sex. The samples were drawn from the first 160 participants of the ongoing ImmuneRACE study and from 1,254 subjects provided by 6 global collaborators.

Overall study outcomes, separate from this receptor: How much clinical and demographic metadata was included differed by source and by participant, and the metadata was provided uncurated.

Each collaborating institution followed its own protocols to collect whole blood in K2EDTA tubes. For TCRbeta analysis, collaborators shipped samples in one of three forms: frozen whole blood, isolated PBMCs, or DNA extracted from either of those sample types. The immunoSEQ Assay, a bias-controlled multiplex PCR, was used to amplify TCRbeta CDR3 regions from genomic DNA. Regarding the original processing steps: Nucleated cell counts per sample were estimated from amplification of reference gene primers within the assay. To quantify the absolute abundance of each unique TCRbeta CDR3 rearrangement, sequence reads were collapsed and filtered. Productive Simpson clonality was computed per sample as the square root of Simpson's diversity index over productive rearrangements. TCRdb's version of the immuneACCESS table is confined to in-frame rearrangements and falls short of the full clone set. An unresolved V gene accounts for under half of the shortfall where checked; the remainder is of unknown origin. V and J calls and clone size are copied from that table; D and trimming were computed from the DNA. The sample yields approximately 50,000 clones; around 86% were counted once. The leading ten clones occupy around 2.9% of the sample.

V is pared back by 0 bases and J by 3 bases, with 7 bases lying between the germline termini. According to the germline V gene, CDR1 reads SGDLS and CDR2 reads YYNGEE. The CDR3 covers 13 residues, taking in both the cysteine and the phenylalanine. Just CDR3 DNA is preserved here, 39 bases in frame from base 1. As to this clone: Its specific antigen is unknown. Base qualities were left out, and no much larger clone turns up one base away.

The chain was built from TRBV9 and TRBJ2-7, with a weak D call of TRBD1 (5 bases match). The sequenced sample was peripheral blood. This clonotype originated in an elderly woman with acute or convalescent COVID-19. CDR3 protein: CASSVGTSYEQYF. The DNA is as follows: TGTGCCAGCAGCGTAGGGACAAGCTACGAGCAGTACTTC.